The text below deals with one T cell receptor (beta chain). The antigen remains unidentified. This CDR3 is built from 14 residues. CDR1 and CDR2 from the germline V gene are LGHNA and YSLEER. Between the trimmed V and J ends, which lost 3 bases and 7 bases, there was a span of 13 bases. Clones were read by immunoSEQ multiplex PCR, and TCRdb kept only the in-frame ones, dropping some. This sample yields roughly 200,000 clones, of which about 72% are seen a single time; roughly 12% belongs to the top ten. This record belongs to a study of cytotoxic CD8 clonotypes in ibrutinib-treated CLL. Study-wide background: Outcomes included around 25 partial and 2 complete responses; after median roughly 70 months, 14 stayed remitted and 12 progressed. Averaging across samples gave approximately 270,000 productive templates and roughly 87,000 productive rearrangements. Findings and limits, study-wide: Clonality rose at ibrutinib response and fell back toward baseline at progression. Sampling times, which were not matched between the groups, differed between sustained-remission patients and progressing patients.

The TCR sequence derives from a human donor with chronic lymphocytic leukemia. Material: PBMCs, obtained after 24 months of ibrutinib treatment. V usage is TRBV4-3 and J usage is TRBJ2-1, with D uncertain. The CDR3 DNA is TGCGCCAGCAGCCAGCCCGGACCAGGAAATGAGCAGTTCTTC. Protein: CASSQPGPGNEQFF.